Listed below are T cell receptor beta chains from one sample, sequenced in a study of T cells after yellow fever vaccination. One entry per CDR3 protein results from TCRdb running MiXCR on the 5' RACE reads. Here the sample spans 450,000 to 550,000 distinct CDR3 sequences, 21% being singletons. The specimen was PBMCs, collected roughly 20 days after the first yellow fever vaccination. The origin of the receptors is a man between 18 and 35 years old who received the YFV17D yellow fever vaccine. Each CDR3 is given with its conserved first and last residue. The D gene is left open where the match is weak. Rows may omit the clone size; those that give it use once, few, many or a size class.

abundance | j_gene | v_gene | d_gene | CDR3aa | CDR3nt
few | TRBJ2-3 | TRBV7-2 | NA | CASSTGGAEDTQYF | TGTGCCAGCAGCACTGGGGGGGCCGAAGATACGCAGTATTTT
NA | TRBJ2-3 | TRBV11-1 | NA | CASSPGWVVLRDRTDTQYF | TGTGCCAGCAGCCCCGGTTGGGTGGTCCTCCGCGACCGCACAGATACGCAGTATTTT
NA | TRBJ2-3 | TRBV27 | NA | CASSLSLPSDTQYF | TGTGCCAGCAGTTTATCTCTACCTTCGGATACGCAGTATTTT
NA | TRBJ2-1 | TRBV4-1 | TRBD2 | CASSQPLAGIHNEQFF | TGCGCCAGCAGCCAACCCCTAGCGGGGATTCACAATGAGCAGTTCTTC
few | TRBJ2-5 | TRBV4-3 | NA | CASSQGTLALERETQYF | TGCGCCAGCAGCCAAGGAACCTTAGCCCTCGAGAGGGAGACCCAGTACTTC
few | TRBJ2-5 | TRBV25-1 | NA | CASSGQVAQYF | TGTGCCAGCAGCGGTCAGGTGGCCCAGTACTTC
few | TRBJ1-5 | TRBV20-1 | NA | CSASSRGGQPQHF | TGCAGTGCTAGTTCCCGGGGGGGTCAGCCCCAGCATTTT
few | TRBJ1-5 | TRBV27 | NA | CASSSEGYSNQPQHF | TGTGCCAGCAGTTCGGAGGGGTATAGCAATCAGCCCCAGCATTTT
NA | TRBJ2-7 | TRBV4-3 | NA | CASSQDAAGWINEQYF | TGCGCCAGCAGCCAAGATGCGGCGGGCTGGATAAACGAGCAGTACTTC
NA | TRBJ2-5 | TRBV7-2 | NA | CASSQWGQETQYF | TGTGCCAGCAGCCAATGGGGGCAAGAGACCCAGTACTTC
NA | TRBJ2-1 | TRBV7-8 | TRBD1 | CASSSDFRGLMNEQFF | TGTGCCAGCAGCTCGGACTTCAGGGGGTTGATGAATGAGCAGTTCTTC
NA | TRBJ2-1 | TRBV4-2 | TRBD2 | CASSPRTSGGAYNEQFF | TGTGCCAGCAGCCCTCGGACTAGCGGGGGGGCCTACAATGAGCAGTTCTTC
NA | TRBJ2-2 | TRBV20-1 | TRBD2 | CSAREPRAWRGVNTGELFF | TGCAGTGCTAGAGAACCCCGCGCGTGGCGGGGGGTAAACACCGGGGAGCTGTTTTTT
NA | TRBJ2-1 | TRBV20-1 | TRBD2 | CSARAQRGGLGEQFF | TGCAGTGCTAGAGCCCAGCGGGGGGGGCTAGGAGAGCAGTTCTTC
NA | TRBJ2-3 | TRBV4-3 | NA | CASSQELSSTGTDTQYF | TGCGCCAGCAGCCAAGAGCTAAGTTCGACAGGCACAGATACGCAGTATTTT
NA | TRBJ1-2 | TRBV19 | NA | CASSKTASYGYTF | TGTGCCAGTAGTAAAACAGCATCCTATGGCTACACCTTC
NA | TRBJ1-1 | TRBV12-3/TRBV12-4 | NA | CASSSGFEAFF | TGTGCCAGCAGTTCAGGGTTTGAAGCTTTCTTT
NA | TRBJ1-1 | TRBV5-5 | NA | CASSSGHFTLHTEAFF | TGTGCCAGCAGCTCGGGACATTTTACTCTGCACACTGAAGCTTTCTTT
few | TRBJ2-5 | TRBV5-1 | TRBD2 | CASSPSSGGQETQYF | TGCGCCAGCAGCCCCTCTAGCGGGGGGCAAGAGACCCAGTACTTC
few | TRBJ2-2 | TRBV6-1 | TRBD1 | CASSRGQTGTGELFF | TGTGCCAGCAGTAGGGGACAGACGGGCACCGGGGAGCTGTTTTTT
NA | TRBJ1-6 | TRBV12-3/TRBV12-4 | NA | CASKHGRNNSPLHF | TGTGCCAGCAAGCACGGACGGAATAATTCACCCCTCCACTTT
NA | TRBJ2-3 | TRBV6-1 | TRBD2 | CASSLSSSGGSDTQYF | TGTGCCAGCAGCCTATCCTCTAGCGGGGGGTCAGATACGCAGTATTTT